The next 9 T cell receptor beta chains were all read from a single sample in a study of CD8+CD57+ T cells in acquired aplastic anemia. All patients picked for sequencing had shown, by flow cytometry, an expansion of CD8+CD57+ cells. Genomic DNA templated the TCR beta VDJ and CDR3 profiling. Via MiXCR, TCRdb re-called the reads, giving one row per CDR3 protein. The table lists over 150,000 distinct CDR3 sequences, more than 45% of them singletons. The sample comprised sorted CD4+, CD8+, or CD8+CD57+ T cells (not recorded which) from PBMCs. Receptors originate from a human donor with aplastic anemia.

This clonotype was recorded many times. The V and J genes are TRBV5-1 and TRBJ2-5, with D perhaps matching TRBD2 (5 bases). Trimming removed 0 bases at V and 5 bases at J, with 14 bases between. CDR3 length: 15 residues. The germline V gene encodes CDR1 SGHRS and CDR2 YFSETQ. The CDR3 DNA sequence: TGCGCCAGCAGCTTGGGAGGGAACCCCCGGGAGACCCAGTACTTC. Its translation: CASSLGGNPRETQYF.

This clonotype was observed a few times. A read error is possible here, since a much larger clone lies one base away. The genes are TRBV19 and TRBJ2-1; 7 bases agree with TRBD2. Per germline, CDR1 LNHDA and CDR2 SQIVND (reference sequence). The CDR3 consists of 13 residues. The CDR3 spells CASHSSGLNVQFF. The CDR3 region has the DNA TGTGCCAGTCATTCTAGCGGCCTCAATGTGCAGTTCTTC.

Note on this clonotype: One junction end disagrees with the germline gene, perhaps due to a read error. The rearrangement uses TRBV2 and TRBJ2-7; D remains ambiguous. Germline V gene data show CDR1 as SNHLY and CDR2 as FYNNEI. The CDR3 extends over 13 amino acids. CDR3 in amino acids: CATSDPLTSKQYF. CDR3 DNA: TGTGCCACCAGTGATCCACTGACTTCGAAGCAGTACTTC.

This clonotype is medium-sized in the sample. This sequence joins TRBV20-1 and TRBJ2-5, with D perhaps TRBD1 or TRBD2 (5 bases each). Between the trimmed V and J ends, which lost 6 bases and 5 bases, there was a span of 16 bases. The germline gives CDR1 DFQATT, CDR2 SNEGSKA (reference sequence). The length of the CDR3 is 13 residues. The CDR3 DNA follows: TGCAGTGCCCTCCTGGGACGGGCTGAGACCCAGTACTTC. This gives the protein CSALLGRAETQYF.

The chain combines TRBV5-1 with TRBJ1-2, with D possibly matching TRBD1 (5 bases). There are 16 residues in the CDR3. CDR1 is SGHRS and CDR2 is YFSETQ in the germline V gene. V dropped 0 bases and J dropped 5 bases, with 17 bases sitting between them. The CDR3 sequence is CASSLVDRVGEYGYTF. Here the CDR3 DNA reads TGCGCCAGCAGCTTGGTGGATCGAGTGGGGGAGTATGGCTACACCTTC.

This clonotype was recorded many times. J is TRBJ2-2 and V is TRBV6-2 or TRBV6-3; D gene ambiguous. V dropped 2 bases and J dropped 0 bases, with 7 bases sitting between them. In germline, CDR1 is MNHEY, CDR2 SVGEGT. The CDR3 is made up of 15 amino acids. CDR3 in DNA: TGTGCCAGCAGTTACGAGGCAACGAACACCGGGGAGCTGTTTTTT. Residues: CASSYEATNTGELFF.

This clonotype has a count of ten or more. The chain employs TRBV7-7 and TRBJ2-7; TRBD2 aligns across 9 bases. The V gene's germline CDR1 is SSHAT and CDR2 FNYEAQ (reference sequence). V was pared by 1 base and J by 5 bases, with 3 bases of the junction left unmatched. This CDR3 has 14 residues. CDR3 nucleotides: TGTGCCAGCAGCTTAGAACTAGCGGGTGACGAGCAGTACTTC. It encodes CASSLELAGDEQYF.

CDR3 protein: CAIGGLAGGEQYF. CDR3 nucleotide sequence: TGTGCCATCGGCGGACTAGCGGGAGGCGAGCAGTACTTC. This sequence joins TRBV10-3 and TRBJ2-7, with TRBD2 matching 14 bases. Unmatched junction bases numbered 3, after V lost 8 bases and J lost 6 bases. Looked up from germline, CDR1 is ENHRY and CDR2 is SYGVKD. The CDR3 consists of 13 residues.

In this sample, this clonotype turned up a few times. The V gene is TRBV9, the J gene TRBJ2-7; 8 bases are shared with TRBD1. Trimming removed 4 bases from V and 0 bases from J; junction bases left unmatched: 6. The germline gives CDR1 SGDLS, CDR2 YYNGEE. CDR3 length equals 15 residues. The CDR3 here is CASSFGQGLSYEQYF. The CDR3 bases are TGTGCCAGCAGCTTCGGACAGGGTCTCTCCTACGAGCAGTACTTC.